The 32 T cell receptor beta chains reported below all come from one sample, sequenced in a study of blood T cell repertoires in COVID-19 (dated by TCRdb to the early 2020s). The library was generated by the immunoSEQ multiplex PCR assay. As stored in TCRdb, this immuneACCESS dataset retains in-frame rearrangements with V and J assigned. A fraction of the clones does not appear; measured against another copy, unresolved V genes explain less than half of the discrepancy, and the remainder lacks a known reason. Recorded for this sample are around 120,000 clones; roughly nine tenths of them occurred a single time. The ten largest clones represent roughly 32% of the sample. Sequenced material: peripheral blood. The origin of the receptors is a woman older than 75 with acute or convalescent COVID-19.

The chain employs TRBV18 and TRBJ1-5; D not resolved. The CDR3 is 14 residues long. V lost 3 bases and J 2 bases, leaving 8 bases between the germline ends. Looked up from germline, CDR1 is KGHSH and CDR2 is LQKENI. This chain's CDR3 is CASSPVAGNQPQHF. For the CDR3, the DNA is TGTGCCAGCTCACCGGTCGCAGGCAATCAGCCCCAGCATTTT.

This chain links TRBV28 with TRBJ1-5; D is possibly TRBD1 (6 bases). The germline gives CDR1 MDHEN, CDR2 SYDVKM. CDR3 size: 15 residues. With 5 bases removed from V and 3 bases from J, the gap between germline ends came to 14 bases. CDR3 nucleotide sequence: TGTGCCAGCAGTCCTAGACAGGCGTTCAATCAGCCCCAGCATTTT. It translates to CASSPRQAFNQPQHF.

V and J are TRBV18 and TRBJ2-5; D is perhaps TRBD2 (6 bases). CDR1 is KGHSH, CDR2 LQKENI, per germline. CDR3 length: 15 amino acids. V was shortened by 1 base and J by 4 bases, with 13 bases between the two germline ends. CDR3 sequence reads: CASSPQNGGVETQYF. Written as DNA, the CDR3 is TGTGCCAGCTCACCACAGAACGGGGGAGTAGAGACCCAGTACTTC.

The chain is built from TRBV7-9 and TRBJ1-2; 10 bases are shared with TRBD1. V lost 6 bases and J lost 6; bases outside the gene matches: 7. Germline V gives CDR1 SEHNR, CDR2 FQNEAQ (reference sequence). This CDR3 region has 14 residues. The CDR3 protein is CASSSDRGRDGYTF. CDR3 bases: TGTGCCAGCAGTTCGGACAGGGGGAGAGATGGCTACACCTTC.

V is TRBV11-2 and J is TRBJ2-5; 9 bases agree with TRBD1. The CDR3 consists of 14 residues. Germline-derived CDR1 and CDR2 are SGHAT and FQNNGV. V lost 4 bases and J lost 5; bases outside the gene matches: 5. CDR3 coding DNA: TGTGCCAGCAGCTCACAGGGGGCAGTGGAGACCCAGTACTTC. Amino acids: CASSSQGAVETQYF.

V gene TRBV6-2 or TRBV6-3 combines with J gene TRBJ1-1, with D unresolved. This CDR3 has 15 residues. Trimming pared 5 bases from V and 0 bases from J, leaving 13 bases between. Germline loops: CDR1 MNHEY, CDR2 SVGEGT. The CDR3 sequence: CASSLFWALNTEAFF. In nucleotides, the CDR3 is TGTGCCAGCAGTCTCTTTTGGGCCTTGAACACTGAAGCTTTCTTT.

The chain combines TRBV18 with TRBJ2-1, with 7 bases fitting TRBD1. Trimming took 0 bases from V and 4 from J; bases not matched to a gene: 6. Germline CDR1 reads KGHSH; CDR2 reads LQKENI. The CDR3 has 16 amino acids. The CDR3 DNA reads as TGTGCCAGCTCACCACCGGGACAGATTCCTTACAATGAGCAGTTCTTC. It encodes CASSPPGQIPYNEQFF.

The chain's CDR3 is CSVAAREGYGYTF. DNA of the CDR3: TGCAGCGTTGCGGCCAGGGAGGGATATGGCTACACCTTC. The V and J genes are TRBV29-1 and TRBJ1-2; possibly TRBD1 for D (5 bases). V lost 4 bases and J lost 5, with 14 bases in between. Germline values: CDR1 SQVTM, CDR2 ANQGSEA. The CDR3 is 13 residues long.

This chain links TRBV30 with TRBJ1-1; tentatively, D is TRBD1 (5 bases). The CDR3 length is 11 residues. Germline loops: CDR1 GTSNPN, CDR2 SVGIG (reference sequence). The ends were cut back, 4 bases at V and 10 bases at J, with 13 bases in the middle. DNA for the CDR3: TGTGCCTGGACGCCGGGGCGGGGAGCTTTCTTT. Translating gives CAWTPGRGAFF.

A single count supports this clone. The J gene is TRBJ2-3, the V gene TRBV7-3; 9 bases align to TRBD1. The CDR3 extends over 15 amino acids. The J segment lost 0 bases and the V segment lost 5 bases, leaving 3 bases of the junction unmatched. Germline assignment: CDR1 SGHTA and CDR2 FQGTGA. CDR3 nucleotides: TGTGCCAGCAGCCCCGGGACAGGGAGCACAGATACGCAGTATTTT. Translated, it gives CASSPGTGSTDTQYF.

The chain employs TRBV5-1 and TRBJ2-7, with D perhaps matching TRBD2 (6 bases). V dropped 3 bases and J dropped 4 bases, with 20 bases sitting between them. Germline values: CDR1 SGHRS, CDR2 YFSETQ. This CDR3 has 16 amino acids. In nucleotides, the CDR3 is TGCGCCAGCAGCTGGGAGTGGCGGGGCAGTGGGTACGAGCAGTACTTC. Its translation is CASSWEWRGSGYEQYF.

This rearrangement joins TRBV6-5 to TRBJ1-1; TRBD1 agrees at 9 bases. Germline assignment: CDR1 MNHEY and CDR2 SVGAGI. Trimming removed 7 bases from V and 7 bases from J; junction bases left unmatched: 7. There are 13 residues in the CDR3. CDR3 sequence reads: CASNPGQGFEAFF. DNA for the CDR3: TGTGCCAGCAACCCGGGACAGGGATTTGAAGCTTTCTTT.

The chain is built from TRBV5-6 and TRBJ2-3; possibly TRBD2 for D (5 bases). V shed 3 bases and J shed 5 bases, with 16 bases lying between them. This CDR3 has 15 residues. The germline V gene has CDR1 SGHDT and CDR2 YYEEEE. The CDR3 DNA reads TGTGCCAGCAGCTCTGGACTGTGGGTGGGAGATACGCAGTATTTT. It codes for CASSSGLWVGDTQYF.

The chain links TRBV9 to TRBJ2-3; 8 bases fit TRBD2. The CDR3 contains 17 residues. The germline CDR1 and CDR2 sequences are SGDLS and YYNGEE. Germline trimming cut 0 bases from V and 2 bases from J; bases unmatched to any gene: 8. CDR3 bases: TGTGCCAGCAGCGTAGGAGGGAGAGCGGGAGTCACAGATACGCAGTATTTT. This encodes CASSVGGRAGVTDTQYF.

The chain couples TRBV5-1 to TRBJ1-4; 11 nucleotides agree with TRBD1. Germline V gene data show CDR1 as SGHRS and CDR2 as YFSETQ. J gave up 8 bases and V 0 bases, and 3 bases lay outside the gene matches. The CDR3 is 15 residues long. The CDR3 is CASSLGGQGAEKLFF. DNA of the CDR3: TGCGCCAGCAGCTTGGGAGGACAGGGGGCGGAAAAACTGTTTTTT.

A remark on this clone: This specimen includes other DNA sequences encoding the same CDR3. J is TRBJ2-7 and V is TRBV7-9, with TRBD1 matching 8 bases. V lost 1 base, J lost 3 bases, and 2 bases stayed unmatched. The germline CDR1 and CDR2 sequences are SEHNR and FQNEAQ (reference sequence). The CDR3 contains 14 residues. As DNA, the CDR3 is TGTGCCAGCAGCTTAGGAGGACAGGGCTACGAGCAGTACTTC. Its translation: CASSLGGQGYEQYF.

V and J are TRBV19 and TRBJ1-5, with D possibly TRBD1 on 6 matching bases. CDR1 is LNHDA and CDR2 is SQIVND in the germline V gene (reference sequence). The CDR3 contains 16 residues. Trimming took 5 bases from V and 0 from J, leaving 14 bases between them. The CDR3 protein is CASSYTGIYSNQPQHF. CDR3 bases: TGTGCCAGTAGTTATACAGGGATTTATAGCAATCAGCCCCAGCATTTT. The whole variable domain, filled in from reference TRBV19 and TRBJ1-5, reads DGGITQSPKYLFRKEGQNVTLSCEQNLNHDAMYWYRQDPGQGLRLIYYSQIVNDFQKGDIAEGYSVSREKKESFPLTVTSAQKNPTAFYLCASSYTGIYSNQPQHFGDGTRLSIL.

CDR3 coding DNA: TGTGCCAGCAGTTACTCGGTAGCGGGGGGGTACAATGAGCAGTTCTTC. It yields the protein CASSYSVAGGYNEQFF. V and J are TRBV6-5 and TRBJ2-1; TRBD2 aligns across 11 bases. Germline loops: CDR1 MNHEY, CDR2 SVGAGI. The V and J ends lost 0 bases and 4 bases, in that order; junction bases with no gene match: 2. The length of the CDR3 is 16 residues.

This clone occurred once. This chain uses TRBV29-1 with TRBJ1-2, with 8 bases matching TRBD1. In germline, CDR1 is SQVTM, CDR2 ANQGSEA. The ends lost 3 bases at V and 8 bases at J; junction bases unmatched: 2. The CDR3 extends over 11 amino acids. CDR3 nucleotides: TGCAGCGTTGAGCAGGGGGCAGGCTACACCTTC. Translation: CSVEQGAGYTF. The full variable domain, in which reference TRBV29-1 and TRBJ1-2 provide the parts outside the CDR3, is SAVISQKPSRDICQRGTSLTIQCQVDSQVTMMFWYRQQPGQSLTLIATANQGSEATYESGFVIDKFPISRPNLTFSTLTVSNMSPEDSSIYLCSVEQGAGYTFGSGTRLTVV.

The CDR3, as DNA: TGTGCCAGACTAGGACTAGCGGGGGATTCAGAACAAGAGACCCAGTACTTC. Amino acids: CARLGLAGDSEQETQYF. The V call is TRBV19, the J call TRBJ2-5, with 13 nucleotides matching TRBD2. The ends lost 9 bases at V and 2 bases at J; junction bases unmatched: 12. The CDR3 runs 17 residues. CDR1 and CDR2 (germline): LNHDA, SQIVND (reference sequence).

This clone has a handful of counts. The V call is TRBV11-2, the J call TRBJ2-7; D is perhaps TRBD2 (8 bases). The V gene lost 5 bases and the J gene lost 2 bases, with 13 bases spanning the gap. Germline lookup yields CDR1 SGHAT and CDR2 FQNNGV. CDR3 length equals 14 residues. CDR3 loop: CASSPGRGPYEQYF. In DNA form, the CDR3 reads TGTGCCAGCAGCCCCGGGAGGGGGCCCTACGAGCAGTACTTC. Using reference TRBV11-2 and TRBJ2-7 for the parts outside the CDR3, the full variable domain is EAGVAQSPRYKIIEKRQSVAFWCNPISGHATLYWYQQILGQGPKLLIQFQNNGVVDDSQLPKDRFSAERLKGVDSTLKIQPAKLEDSAVYLCASSPGRGPYEQYFGPGTRLTVT.

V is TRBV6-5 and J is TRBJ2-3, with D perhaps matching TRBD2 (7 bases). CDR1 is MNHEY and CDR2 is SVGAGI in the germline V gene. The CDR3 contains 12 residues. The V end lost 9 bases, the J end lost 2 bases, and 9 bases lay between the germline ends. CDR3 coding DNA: TGTGCCAGTCGGGGGGCCACAGATACGCAGTATTTT. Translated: CASRGATDTQYF.

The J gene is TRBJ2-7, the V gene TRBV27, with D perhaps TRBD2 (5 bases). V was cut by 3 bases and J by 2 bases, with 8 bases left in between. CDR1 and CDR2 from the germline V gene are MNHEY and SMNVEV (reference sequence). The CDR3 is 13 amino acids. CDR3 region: CASSLPGTYEQYF. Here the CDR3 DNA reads TGTGCCAGCAGTTTGCCCGGGACCTACGAGCAGTACTTC.

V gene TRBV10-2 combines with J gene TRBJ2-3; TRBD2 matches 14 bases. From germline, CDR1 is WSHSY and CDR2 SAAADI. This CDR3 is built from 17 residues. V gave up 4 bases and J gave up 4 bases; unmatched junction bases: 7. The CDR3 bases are TGCGCCAGCAGTGTAAGACTAGCGGGGGGGCCATCAGATACGCAGTATTTT. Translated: CASSVRLAGGPSDTQYF.

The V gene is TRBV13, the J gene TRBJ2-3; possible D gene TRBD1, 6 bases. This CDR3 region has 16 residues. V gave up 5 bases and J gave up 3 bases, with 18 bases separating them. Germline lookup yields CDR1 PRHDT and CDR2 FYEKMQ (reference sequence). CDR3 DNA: TGTGCCAGCAGCGCACCCCACAGGGAAGGGACAGATACGCAGTATTTT. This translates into CASSAPHREGTDTQYF.

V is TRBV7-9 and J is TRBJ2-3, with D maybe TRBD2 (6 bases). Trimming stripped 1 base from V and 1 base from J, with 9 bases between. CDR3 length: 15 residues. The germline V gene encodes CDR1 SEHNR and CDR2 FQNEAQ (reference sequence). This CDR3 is CASSLVGGGTDTQYF. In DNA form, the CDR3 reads TGTGCCAGCAGCTTAGTAGGAGGGGGCACAGATACGCAGTATTTT.

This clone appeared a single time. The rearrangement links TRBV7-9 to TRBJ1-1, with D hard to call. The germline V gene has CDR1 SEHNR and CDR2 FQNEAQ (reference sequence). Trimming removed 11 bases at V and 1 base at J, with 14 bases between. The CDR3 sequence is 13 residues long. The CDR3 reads CAAVGRKNTEAFF. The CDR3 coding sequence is TGTGCCGCCGTGGGCAGGAAGAACACTGAAGCTTTCTTT.

The CDR3 DNA sequence: TGTGCCAGCAGCCCTAGCGGGGGCACCTACGAGCAGTACTTC. It codes for CASSPSGGTYEQYF. The chain uses TRBV7-8 and TRBJ2-7; 10 nucleotides align to TRBD2. Germline CDR1 reads SGHVS; CDR2 reads FQNEAQ. The CDR3 has 14 residues. J gave up 2 bases and V 5 bases, and 3 bases lay outside the gene matches.

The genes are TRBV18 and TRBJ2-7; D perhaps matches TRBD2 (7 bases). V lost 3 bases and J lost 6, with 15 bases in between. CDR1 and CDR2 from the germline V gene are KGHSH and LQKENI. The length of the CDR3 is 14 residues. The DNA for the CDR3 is TGTGCCAGCTCACCCAACGAGGGGGGGGCCGAGCAGTACTTC. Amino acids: CASSPNEGGAEQYF.

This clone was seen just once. The CDR3 region is CASSHRGRDSEAFF. CDR3 bases: TGTGCCAGCAGCCATCGGGGCAGGGACTCTGAAGCTTTCTTT. The V gene is TRBV7-9, the J gene TRBJ1-1; TRBD1 might be the D (5 bases). The germline V gene has CDR1 SEHNR and CDR2 FQNEAQ (reference sequence). V lost 5 bases, J lost 6 bases, and 16 bases lay in between. The CDR3 has 14 amino acids.

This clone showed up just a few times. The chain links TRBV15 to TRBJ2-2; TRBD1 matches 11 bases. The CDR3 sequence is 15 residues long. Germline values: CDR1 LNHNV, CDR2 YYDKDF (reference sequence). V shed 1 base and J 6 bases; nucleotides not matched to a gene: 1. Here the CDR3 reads CATSRGDRGAGELFF. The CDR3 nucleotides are TGTGCCACCAGCAGAGGGGACAGGGGGGCCGGGGAGCTGTTTTTT.

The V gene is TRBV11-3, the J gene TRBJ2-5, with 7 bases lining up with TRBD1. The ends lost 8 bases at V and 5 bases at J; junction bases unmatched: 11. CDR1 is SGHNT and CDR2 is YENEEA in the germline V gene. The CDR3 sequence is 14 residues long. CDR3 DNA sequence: TGTGCCAGCTCACAAGGGGGCAGAGGGGAGACCCAGTACTTC. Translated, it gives CASSQGGRGETQYF.